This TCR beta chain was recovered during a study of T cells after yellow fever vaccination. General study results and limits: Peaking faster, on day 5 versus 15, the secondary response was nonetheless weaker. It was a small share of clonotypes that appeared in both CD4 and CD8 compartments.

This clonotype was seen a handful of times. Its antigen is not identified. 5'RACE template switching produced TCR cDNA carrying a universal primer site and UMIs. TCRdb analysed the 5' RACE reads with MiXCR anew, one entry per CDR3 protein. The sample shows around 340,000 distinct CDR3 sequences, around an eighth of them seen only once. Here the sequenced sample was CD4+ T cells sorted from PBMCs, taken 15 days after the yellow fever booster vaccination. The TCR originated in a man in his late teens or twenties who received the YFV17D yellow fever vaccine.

The chain's CDR3 is CASSPIRGANVLTF. The CDR3 nucleotides are TGTGCCAGCAGCCCCATTCGTGGGGCCAACGTCCTGACTTTC. The V call is TRBV12-3 or TRBV12-4, the J call TRBJ2-6; D gene unclear. V was cut by 6 bases and J by 3 bases, with 9 bases left in between. The CDR3 sequence is 14 residues long.